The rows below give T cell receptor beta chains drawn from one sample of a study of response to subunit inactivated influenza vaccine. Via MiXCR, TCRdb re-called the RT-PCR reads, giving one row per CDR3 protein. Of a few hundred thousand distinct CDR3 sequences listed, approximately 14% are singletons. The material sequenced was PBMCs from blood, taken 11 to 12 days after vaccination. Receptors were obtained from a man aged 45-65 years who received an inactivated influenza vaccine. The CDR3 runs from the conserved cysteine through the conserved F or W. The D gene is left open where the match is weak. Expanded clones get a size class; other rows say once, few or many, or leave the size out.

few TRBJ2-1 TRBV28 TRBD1 TGTGCCAGCAGTTATCCGAGGACAGGGAGCAATGAGCAGTTCTTC CASSYPRTGSNEQFF
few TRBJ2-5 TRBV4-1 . TGCGCCAGCAGCCAAGAGGAGCGGAGGGAGACCCAGTACTTC CASSQEERRETQYF
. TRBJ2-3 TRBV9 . TGTGCCAGCAGCGTAGAGGGGGAGCCCACAGATACGCAGTATTTT CASSVEGEPTDTQYF
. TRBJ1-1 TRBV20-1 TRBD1 TGCAGTGCTCGCGGGACAGGGGAACGCGACACTGAAGCTTTCTTT CSARGTGERDTEAFF
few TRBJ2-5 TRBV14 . TGTGCCAGCAGCCAAGTGTCCCTGGGTCTCCAAGAGACCCAGTACTTC CASSQVSLGLQETQYF
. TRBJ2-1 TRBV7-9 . TGTGCCAGCAGCTTAGGGGCCAGCGGGCCAAGTAATGAGCAGTTCTTC CASSLGASGPSNEQFF
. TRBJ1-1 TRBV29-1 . TGCAGCGTTGAAGATGGCAATATGAACACTGAAGCTTTCTTT CSVEDGNMNTEAFF
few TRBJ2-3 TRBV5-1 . TGCGCCAGCAGACCGACCTTGAGCGATACGCAGTATTTT CASRPTLSDTQYF
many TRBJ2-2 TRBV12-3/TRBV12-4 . TGTGCCAGCAGTTTAAACCCGAACACCGGGGAGCTGTTTTTT CASSLNPNTGELFF
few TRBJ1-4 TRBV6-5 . TGTGCCAGCAGTTACCGGGCCAAGGAAAAACTGTTTTTT CASSYRAKEKLFF
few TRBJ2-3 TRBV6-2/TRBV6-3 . TGTGCCAGCAGTTACCTAACGCTGATACAGGGGGACTACACAGATACGCAGTATTTT CASSYLTLIQGDYTDTQYF
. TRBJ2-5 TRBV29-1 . TGCAGCGTTTCTCCACAGGGTGAGGAGACCCAGTACTTC CSVSPQGEETQYF
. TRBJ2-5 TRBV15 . TGTGCCACCAGCAGAGATCATGAGGGGACCCAGTACTTC CATSRDHEGTQYF
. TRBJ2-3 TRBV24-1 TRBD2 TGTGCCACCAGTGATCGTAGACTAGCGGAAAGGGGAGATACGCAGTATTTT CATSDRRLAERGDTQYF
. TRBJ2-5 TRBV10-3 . TGTGCCATCAATGACGGAGGGGAGACCCAGTACTTC CAINDGGETQYF
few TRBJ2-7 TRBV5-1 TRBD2 TGCGCCAGCAGCTTGGGGACTAGCGGGATGAACGAGCAGTACTTC CASSLGTSGMNEQYF
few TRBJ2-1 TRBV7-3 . TGTGCCAGCAGCTTAACGGGCTCTAGCTCCTACAATGAGCAGTTCTTC CASSLTGSSSYNEQFF
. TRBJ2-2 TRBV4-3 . TGCGCCAGCAGCCAAGGGGTACTCGGAAACACCGGGGAGCTGTTTTTT CASSQGVLGNTGELFF
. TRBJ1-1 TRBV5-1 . TGCGCCAGCAGCTTGACCCCCACCGGGACAAAAAACACTGAAGCTTTCTTT CASSLTPTGTKNTEAFF
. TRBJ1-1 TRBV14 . TGTGCCAGCAGCCAATCAACCCGGGGTTCCCTTTATGGCACTGAAGCTTTCTTT CASSQSTRGSLYGTEAFF
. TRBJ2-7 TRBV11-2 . TGTGCCAGCAGACAGGACAGCTTTACCTACGAGCAGTACTTC CASRQDSFTYEQYF
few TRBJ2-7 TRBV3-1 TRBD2 TGTGCCAGCAGCCCCCGGACTAGCGCCTCACCCAAGCAGTACTTC CASSPRTSASPKQYF
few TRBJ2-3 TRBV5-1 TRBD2 TGCGCCAGCACCCGGTCGGGGACTAGCGGGGTGATAGGCACAGATACGCAGTATTTT CASTRSGTSGVIGTDTQYF
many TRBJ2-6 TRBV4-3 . TGCGCCAGCAGCCAGCCGGCCGGGGCCACTGGGGCCAACGTCCTGACTTTC CASSQPAGATGANVLTF
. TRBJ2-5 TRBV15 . TGTGCCACCAGCAGGTGGACAAACCAAGAGACCCAGTACTTC CATSRWTNQETQYF
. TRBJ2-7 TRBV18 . TGTGCCAGCTCACCGTCGACGGGGTCCCTTACCTACGAGCAGTACTTC CASSPSTGSLTYEQYF
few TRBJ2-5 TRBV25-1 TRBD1 TGTGCCAGCAGTGAATATGACAGGGGAGGTAAAGAGACCCAGTACTTC CASSEYDRGGKETQYF
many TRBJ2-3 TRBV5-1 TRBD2 TGCGCCAGCAGCTTGGAACAGACTGGGGGGGGTAACACAGATACGCAGTATTTT CASSLEQTGGGNTDTQYF
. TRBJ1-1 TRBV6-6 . TGTGTGCTGGGGGGTACGAACACTGAAGCTTTCTTT CVLGGTNTEAFF